Following are 32 T cell receptor beta chains from one sample sequenced in a study of Ad26.COV2.S vaccination and SARS-CoV-2 variants. Profiling relied on immunoSEQ multiplex PCR, and the TCRdb table lists in-frame clones only, not all of them. The data show about 350,000 clones, 92% seen once. Sequences were derived from peripheral blood, sampled after recovery from COVID-19. These receptors all come from a human donor who had recovered from COVID-19.

The CDR3 DNA is TGTGCCAGCAGTTACTCGATAGTCCAGCGGGGGGGCTGGACCGGGGAGCTGTTTTTT. Residues: CASSYSIVQRGGWTGELFF. The chain combines TRBV6-7 with TRBJ2-2, with 10 bases fitting TRBD2. TRBV6-7 is sorted into the ORF group, with uncertain function. The V gene end was trimmed by 0 bases and the J gene end by 5 bases; junction bases not matched to a gene: 12. This CDR3 has 19 residues.

V usage is TRBV6-4 and J usage is TRBJ2-1; TRBD1 is a possible D gene (5 bases). The length of the CDR3 is 15 residues. The V end was cut by 6 bases, the J end by 0 bases, with 12 bases between. Germline CDR1 MRHNA, CDR2 SNTAGT. The CDR3: CASSETASSYNEQFF. The CDR3 DNA follows: TGTGCCAGCAGCGAGACAGCGAGCTCCTACAATGAGCAGTTCTTC.

This chain connects TRBV3-1 (or the pseudogene TRBV3-2) to TRBJ2-5; no reliable D call. CDR3 size: 13 residues. In germline, CDR1 is LGHDT, CDR2 YNNKEL (reference sequence). Between the trimmed V and J ends, which lost 4 bases and 1 base, there was a span of 7 bases. The DNA for the CDR3 is TGTGCCAGCAGCCCCGACCGCCAAGAGACCCAGTACTTC. Translation gives CASSPDRQETQYF.

The chain joins TRBV11-2 to TRBJ1-1; TRBD1 matches 7 bases. CDR3 length: 16 amino acids. CDR1 and CDR2 (germline): SGHAT, FQNNGV. V shed 0 bases, J shed 3 bases, and the junction held 7 bases outside the gene matches. In DNA form, the CDR3 reads TGTGCCAGCAGCTTAGATTTCAGGGGGGTTGACACTGAAGCTTTCTTT. This encodes CASSLDFRGVDTEAFF.

V is TRBV11-3 and J is TRBJ2-2; D is perhaps TRBD2 (5 bases). The CDR3 is 13 residues long. Per germline, CDR1 SGHNT and CDR2 YENEEA. V lost 1 base and J lost 6, with 6 bases in between. CDR3 in amino acids: CASSLVGAGELFF. As DNA, the CDR3 is TGTGCCAGCAGCTTAGTCGGGGCCGGGGAGCTGTTTTTT.

This rearrangement joins TRBV5-4 to TRBJ2-3; 7 bases align to TRBD1. This CDR3 comprises 15 residues. With 5 bases clipped from V and 0 bases from J, the junction kept 6 bases outside the gene matches. Germline CDR1 SGHNT, CDR2 YYREEE (reference sequence). CDR3 sequence reads: CASSTGQPSTDTQYF. The CDR3 DNA reads TGTGCCAGCAGTACGGGACAGCCTAGCACAGATACGCAGTATTTT.

In this sample, this clone turned up once. V gene TRBV7-2 combines with J gene TRBJ2-7, with 10 bases aligning to TRBD2. The germline gives CDR1 SGHTA, CDR2 FQGNSA. V lost 4 bases and J lost 5; bases outside the gene matches: 8. The length of the CDR3 is 15 residues. CDR3 DNA sequence: TGTGCCAGCAGCTCCCCCCCCGGGACTAGCGACGAGCAGTACTTC. Its protein product is CASSSPPGTSDEQYF. The full variable domain, with the rest looked up from reference TRBV7-2 and TRBJ2-7, is GAGVSQSPSNKVTEKGKDVELRCDPISGHTALYWYRQSLGQGLEFLIYFQGNSAPDKSGLPSDRFSAERTGGSVSTLTIQRTQQEDSAVYLCASSSPPGTSDEQYFGPGTRLTVT.

CDR3 sequence: CASSQVKRGVDEQFF. The CDR3 nucleotides are TGCGCCAGCAGCCAAGTGAAGCGGGGGGTCGATGAGCAGTTCTTC. This chain links TRBV4-1 with TRBJ2-1; 9 bases map to TRBD2. The CDR3 consists of 15 residues. Trimming took 1 base from V and 8 from J; bases not matched to a gene: 6. Per the germline V gene, CDR1 is MGHRA and CDR2 is YSYEKL.

V gene TRBV19 combines with J gene TRBJ1-2, with D uncertain. V lost 0 bases to trimming and J lost 1 base, with 6 bases between them. The CDR3 runs to 14 residues. CDR1 is LNHDA, CDR2 SQIVND, per germline (reference sequence). Written as DNA, the CDR3 is TGTGCCAGTAGTATAGAGGAGGGTAACTATGGCTACACCTTC. It specifies CASSIEEGNYGYTF. The whole variable domain, remainder taken from reference TRBV19 and TRBJ1-2, is DGGITQSPKYLFRKEGQNVTLSCEQNLNHDAMYWYRQDPGQGLRLIYYSQIVNDFQKGDIAEGYSVSREKKESFPLTVTSAQKNPTAFYLCASSIEEGNYGYTFGSGTRLTVV.

CDR3 in amino acids: CASSLVSQGLDTQYF. CDR3 sequence (DNA): TGTGCCAGCAGCTTAGTTAGCCAGGGGCTAGATACGCAGTATTTT. The chain combines TRBV11-2 with TRBJ2-3, with D possibly TRBD1 on 6 matching bases. This CDR3 region has 15 residues. CDR1 SGHAT and CDR2 FQNNGV come from the germline V gene. Trimming removed 1 base from V and 5 bases from J, with 13 bases in between.

V and J are TRBV5-6 and TRBJ1-1; TRBD1 is a possible D gene (5 bases). Germline lookup yields CDR1 SGHDT and CDR2 YYEEEE. Trimming took off 5 bases at V and 5 bases at J, with 16 bases between the two ends. This CDR3 contains 14 residues. The DNA for the CDR3 is TGTGCCAGCAGTGAACGGTCTTGGGGGACTGAAGCTTTCTTT. This translates into CASSERSWGTEAFF.

This clone has more than one count but fewer than ten. The rearrangement joins TRBV5-1 to TRBJ2-3; 13 bases fit TRBD2. V shed 5 bases, J shed 11 bases, and the junction held 14 bases outside the gene matches. The length of the CDR3 is 16 residues. Germline lookup yields CDR1 SGHRS and CDR2 YFSETQ. CDR3 in DNA: TGCGCCAGCAGTTTAACTAGCGGGGGGGCCGACGGTGTGCAGTATTTT. Its protein product is CASSLTSGGADGVQYF.

J is TRBJ2-2 and V is TRBV6-5; tentative D call: TRBD2 (5 bases). CDR3 length: 14 amino acids. Trimming removed 0 bases from V and 5 bases from J, with 7 bases in between. In germline, CDR1 is MNHEY, CDR2 SVGAGI. The CDR3 DNA reads as TGTGCCAGCAGTTACTCGAGGGTGACCGGGGAGCTGTTTTTT. Its translation: CASSYSRVTGELFF.

The chain recombines TRBV3-1 (or the pseudogene TRBV3-2) with TRBJ2-5, with 7 bases matching TRBD2. Germline trimming cut 5 bases from V and 2 bases from J; bases unmatched to any gene: 14. This CDR3 has 17 residues. CDR1 LGHDT and CDR2 YNNKEL come from the germline V gene (reference sequence). In nucleotides, the CDR3 is TGTGCCAGCAGCAACCGATACGCCGGGACTACTCAAGAGACCCAGTACTTC. This codes for CASSNRYAGTTQETQYF.

The rearrangement joins TRBV27 to TRBJ2-7; 10 bases agree with TRBD1. CDR1 and CDR2 from the germline V gene are MNHEY and SMNVEV (reference sequence). With 5 bases clipped from V and 9 bases from J, the junction kept 10 bases outside the gene matches. This CDR3 has 14 residues. This CDR3 reads CASSTGTGAVGQYF. CDR3 nucleotides: TGTGCCAGCAGTACCGGGACAGGGGCCGTCGGGCAGTACTTC.

The gene calls are TRBV6-2 or TRBV6-3 and TRBJ2-7; TRBD1 aligns across 9 bases. Germline trimming cut 2 bases from V and 5 bases from J; bases unmatched to any gene: 10. Germline V gene sequence: CDR1 MNHEY, CDR2 SVGEGT. The CDR3 extends over 16 amino acids. The CDR3 DNA reads as TGTGCCAGCAGTTACGACAGCGGGACAGGGTCCAACGAGCAGTACTTC. Protein sequence: CASSYDSGTGSNEQYF.

The chain combines TRBV9 with TRBJ2-5; no definite D call. This CDR3 has 9 residues. The V gene's germline CDR1 is SGDLS and CDR2 YYNGEE. Trimming took 7 bases from V and 5 from J, leaving 3 bases between them. The CDR3 region has the DNA TGTGCCAGCGGGGAGACCCAGTACTTC. As protein: CASGETQYF.

J is TRBJ1-1 and V is TRBV7-2; D not certain. The length of the CDR3 is 13 residues. The germline V gene has CDR1 SGHTA and CDR2 FQGNSA. Trimming left V 7 bases short and J 0 bases short, with 9 bases between. CDR3 nucleotides: TGTGCCAGCACCCTTTATTTGAACACTGAAGCTTTCTTT. It encodes CASTLYLNTEAFF.

The chain is built from TRBV3-1 (or the pseudogene TRBV3-2) and TRBJ2-2; D unresolved. Between the trimmed V and J ends, which lost 0 bases and 0 bases, there was a span of 8 bases. The CDR3 has 16 residues. The germline gives CDR1 LGHDT, CDR2 YNNKEL (reference sequence). The CDR3 region has the DNA TGTGCCAGCAGCCAAGATTTCCGCGCGAACACCGGGGAGCTGTTTTTT. Translating gives CASSQDFRANTGELFF.

This chain connects TRBV12-3 or TRBV12-4 to TRBJ1-2; D not certain. CDR3 size: 12 residues. The ends were cut back, 7 bases at V and 2 bases at J, with 8 bases in the middle. DNA for the CDR3: TGTGCCAGCAACGGAAGGAACTATGGCTACACCTTC. Translating it yields CASNGRNYGYTF.

CDR3 bases: TGTGCCAGCAGCTTAGCCCCTAGCGGGGGGGCATCCTACAATGAGCAGTTCTTC. Amino acids: CASSLAPSGGASYNEQFF. The chain has TRBV7-6 and TRBJ2-1; 12 nucleotides align to TRBD2. Germline lookup yields CDR1 SGHVS and CDR2 FNYEAQ. The CDR3 runs 18 residues. The ends lost 0 bases at V and 1 base at J; junction bases unmatched: 4.

The chain combines TRBV5-4 with TRBJ2-6; D gene uncertain. CDR3 length: 16 amino acids. From germline, CDR1 is SGHNT and CDR2 YYREEE (reference sequence). Trimming took off 2 bases at V and 1 base at J, with 10 bases between the two ends. The DNA for the CDR3 is TGTGCCAGCAGCTTTCGAGCGCGGTCTGGGGCCAACGTCCTGACTTTC. Amino acid sequence: CASSFRARSGANVLTF. Drawing the rest from reference TRBV5-4 and TRBJ2-6, the complete variable domain is ETGVTQSPTHLIKTRGQQVTLRCSSQSGHNTVSWYQQALGQGPQFIFQYYREEENGRGNFPPRFSGLQFPNYSSELNVNALELDDSALYLCASSFRARSGANVLTFGAGSRLTVL.

This chain uses TRBV5-1 with TRBJ1-3, with TRBD1 matching 7 bases. Germline CDR1 is SGHRS and CDR2 is YFSETQ. The V gene end was trimmed by 2 bases and the J gene end by 4 bases; junction bases not matched to a gene: 9. The CDR3 totals 16 residues. Here the CDR3 reads CASSLTTGSEGNTIYF. CDR3 DNA sequence: TGCGCCAGCAGCTTAACGACAGGGTCTGAGGGAAACACCATATATTTT.

The chain carries TRBV24-1 and TRBJ2-7, with D possibly being TRBD1 (5 bases). In germline, CDR1 is KGHDR, CDR2 SFDVKD. The CDR3 sequence is 15 residues long. Between the trimmed V and J ends, which lost 3 bases and 1 base, there was a span of 12 bases. This CDR3 is CATSDPGKSSYEQYF. The CDR3 bases are TGTGCCACCAGTGATCCAGGGAAGAGTTCCTACGAGCAGTACTTC.

The count of this clone is one. The V call is TRBV7-2, the J call TRBJ1-5, with D hard to call. The germline V and J ends were trimmed by 1 base and 2 bases, with 9 bases remaining between them. Looked up from germline, CDR1 is SGHTA and CDR2 is FQGNSA. The CDR3 has 15 amino acids. The CDR3 loop reads CASSLVDLGNQPQHF. Here the CDR3 DNA reads TGTGCCAGCAGCTTAGTGGACCTAGGCAATCAGCCCCAGCATTTT. Full variable domain (remainder filled in from reference TRBV7-2 and TRBJ1-5): GAGVSQSPSNKVTEKGKDVELRCDPISGHTALYWYRQSLGQGLEFLIYFQGNSAPDKSGLPSDRFSAERTGGSVSTLTIQRTQQEDSAVYLCASSLVDLGNQPQHFGDGTRLSIL.

V and J are TRBV4-1 and TRBJ2-5, with D perhaps given as TRBD1 or TRBD2 (5 bases each). The V gene lost 4 bases and the J gene lost 2 bases, with 14 bases spanning the gap. The CDR3 runs 15 residues. Germline-derived CDR1 and CDR2 are MGHRA and YSYEKL. This chain's CDR3 is CASSLRLGEQETQYF. DNA of the CDR3: TGCGCCAGCAGCCTCCGCCTGGGGGAGCAAGAGACCCAGTACTTC.

The chain links TRBV6-1 to TRBJ1-2; D perhaps matches TRBD1 (5 bases). Germline lookup yields CDR1 MNHNS and CDR2 SASEGT. This CDR3 region has 18 residues. Trimming cost V 0 bases and J 3 bases, with 20 bases left between them. CDR3 sequence (DNA): TGTGCCAGCAGTGAAGCGAGATTCTACATGGGACCTGACTATGGCTACACCTTC. This translates into CASSEARFYMGPDYGYTF.

This chain joins TRBV7-9 and TRBJ1-1, with 10 bases that match TRBD1. In germline, CDR1 is SEHNR, CDR2 FQNEAQ (reference sequence). Trimming at V came to 1 base and at J to 4 bases, leaving 3 bases not matched to a gene. CDR3 length equals 15 residues. CDR3: CASSLGDRGGTEAFF. The DNA for the CDR3 is TGTGCCAGCAGCTTAGGGGACAGGGGAGGCACTGAAGCTTTCTTT.

J is TRBJ2-1 and V is TRBV25-1, with TRBD1 matching 8 bases. The CDR3 contains 15 residues. Germline loops: CDR1 MGHDK, CDR2 SYGVNS. V was clipped by 3 bases and J by 4 bases; unmatched bases: 5. CDR3 coding DNA: TGTGCCAGCAGTGATGACAGGGGAGAATACAATGAGCAGTTCTTC. Its protein is CASSDDRGEYNEQFF.

Only one count was recorded for this clone. The V and J genes are TRBV9 and TRBJ1-1; no reliable D call. V was cut by 4 bases and J by 0 bases, with 13 bases left in between. Germline V gene sequence: CDR1 SGDLS, CDR2 YYNGEE. This CDR3 spans 15 amino acids. CDR3 residues: CASSREAGMNTEAFF. CDR3 bases: TGTGCCAGCAGCCGAGAAGCGGGGATGAACACTGAAGCTTTCTTT.

This rearrangement joins TRBV27 to TRBJ2-2, with D perhaps matching TRBD1 (5 bases). V was cut by 0 bases and J by 4 bases, with 21 bases left in between. Germline V lookup: CDR1 MNHEY, CDR2 SMNVEV (reference sequence). CDR3 length: 19 residues. This CDR3 reads CASSLSGWPQGETTGELFF. DNA for the CDR3: TGTGCCAGCAGTTTATCGGGGTGGCCTCAGGGCGAGACCACCGGGGAGCTGTTTTTT.

This rearrangement joins TRBV18 to TRBJ1-2; D remains ambiguous. Trimming stripped 3 bases from V and 6 bases from J, with 20 bases between. Germline V gene data show CDR1 as KGHSH and CDR2 as LQKENI. The CDR3 is 16 amino acids. The CDR3 DNA follows: TGTGCCAGCTCACCCCGCGGTCAGAACGATCTAAATGGCTACACCTTC. Its protein product is CASSPRGQNDLNGYTF. Full variable domain (outside the CDR3, taken from reference TRBV18 and TRBJ1-2): NAGVMQNPRHLVRRRGQEARLRCSPMKGHSHVYWYRQLPEEGLKFMVYLQKENIIDESGMPKERFSAEFPKEGPSILRIQQVVRGDSAAYFCASSPRGQNDLNGYTFGSGTRLTVV.